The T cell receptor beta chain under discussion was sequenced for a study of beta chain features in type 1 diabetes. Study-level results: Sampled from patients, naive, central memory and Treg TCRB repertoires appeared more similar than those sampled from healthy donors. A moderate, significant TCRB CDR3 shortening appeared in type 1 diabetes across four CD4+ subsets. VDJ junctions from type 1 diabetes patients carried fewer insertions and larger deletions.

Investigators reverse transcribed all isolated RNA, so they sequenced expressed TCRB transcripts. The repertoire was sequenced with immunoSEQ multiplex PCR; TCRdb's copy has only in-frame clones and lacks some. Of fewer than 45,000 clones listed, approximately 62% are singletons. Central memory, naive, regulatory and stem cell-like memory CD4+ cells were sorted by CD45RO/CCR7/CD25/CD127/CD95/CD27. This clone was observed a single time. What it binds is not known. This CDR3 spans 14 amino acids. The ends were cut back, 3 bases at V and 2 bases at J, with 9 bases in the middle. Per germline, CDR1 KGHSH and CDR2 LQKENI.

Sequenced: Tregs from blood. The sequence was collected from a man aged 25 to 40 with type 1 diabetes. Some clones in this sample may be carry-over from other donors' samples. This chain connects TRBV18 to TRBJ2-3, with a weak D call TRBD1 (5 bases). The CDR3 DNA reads TGTGCCAGCTCACCGCAGGGAATCACAGATACGCAGTATTTT. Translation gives CASSPQGITDTQYF. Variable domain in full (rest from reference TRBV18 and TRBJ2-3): NAGVMQNPRHLVRRRGQEARLRCSPMKGHSHVYWYRQLPEEGLKFMVYLQKENIIDESGMPKERFSAEFPKEGPSILRIQQVVRGDSAAYFCASSPQGITDTQYFGPGTRLTVL.